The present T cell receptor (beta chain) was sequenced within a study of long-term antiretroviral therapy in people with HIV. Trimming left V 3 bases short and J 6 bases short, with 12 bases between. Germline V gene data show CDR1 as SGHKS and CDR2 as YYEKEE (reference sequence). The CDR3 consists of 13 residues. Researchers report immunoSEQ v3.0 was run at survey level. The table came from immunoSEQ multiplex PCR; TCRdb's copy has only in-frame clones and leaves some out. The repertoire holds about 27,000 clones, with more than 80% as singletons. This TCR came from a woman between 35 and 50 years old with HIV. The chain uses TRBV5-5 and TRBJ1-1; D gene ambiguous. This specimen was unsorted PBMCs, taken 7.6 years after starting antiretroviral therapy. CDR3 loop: CASSSDVAAEAFF. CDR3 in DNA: TGTGCCAGCAGCTCGGACGTTGCGGCTGAAGCTTTCTTT.